The 22 T cell receptor beta chains listed next were all sequenced from one sample in a study of T cell responses to AZD1222 COVID-19 vaccine. Only in-frame clones appear in the TCRdb table, and some are missing; sequencing was by immunoSEQ multiplex PCR. In the table there are 150,000 to 200,000 clones, around 91% of which are singletons. The input for sequencing was peripheral blood, taken 28 days after the second AZD1222 dose. These receptors were collected from an adult who received the AZD1222 COVID-19 vaccine.

V and J are TRBV19 and TRBJ1-5; 9 positions agree with TRBD1. CDR3 size: 13 residues. V shed 7 bases, J shed 6 bases, and the junction held 4 bases outside the gene matches. The germline gives CDR1 LNHDA, CDR2 SQIVND (reference sequence). The CDR3 nucleotides read TGTGCCAGTATGGGACAGGGTAGTCAGCCCCAGCATTTT. Translation: CASMGQGSQPQHF.

About this clone: At one end the junction does not follow the germline gene, possibly because of a read error. This chain connects TRBV6-5 to TRBJ1-2; D call uncertain. The length of the CDR3 is 11 residues. CDR1 is MNHEY and CDR2 is SVGAGI in the germline V gene. The CDR3 is CASRLNYDYTF. The DNA for the CDR3 is TGTGCCAGCAGACTAAACTATGACTACACCTTC.

The chain employs TRBV24-1 and TRBJ2-1; 9 bases align to TRBD2. Germline CDR1 KGHDR, CDR2 SFDVKD. The V and J ends lost 3 bases and 5 bases, in that order; junction bases with no gene match: 4. The CDR3 loop spans 15 amino acids. In nucleotides, the CDR3 is TGTGCCACCAGTGATCCAGCGGGGGGCAACAATGAGCAGTTCTTC. As protein: CATSDPAGGNNEQFF.

This clone was detected once. V is TRBV6-5 and J is TRBJ1-5; a weak D match, TRBD1 (6 bases). The V gene lost 0 bases and the J gene lost 9 bases, with 18 bases spanning the gap. Germline CDR1 and CDR2: MNHEY and SVGAGI. The CDR3 runs 16 residues. In nucleotides, the CDR3 is TGTGCCAGCAGTTACTCGCGACAGGTAGGAGAGTGGCCCCAGCATTTT. Translating it yields CASSYSRQVGEWPQHF.

The rearrangement uses TRBV28 and TRBJ2-7; tentatively, D is TRBD1 (6 bases). The CDR3 is made up of 12 amino acids. V was clipped by 7 bases and J by 3 bases, with 10 bases between them. The V gene's germline CDR1 is MDHEN and CDR2 SYDVKM. In nucleotides, the CDR3 is TGTGCCAGCAAGGCAGGGGACTACGAGCAGTACTTC. Translation gives CASKAGDYEQYF.

The chain joins TRBV7-6 to TRBJ2-5; no reliable D call. The V end lost 0 bases, the J end lost 3 bases, and 11 bases lay between the germline ends. The germline CDR1 and CDR2 sequences are SGHVS and FNYEAQ. The CDR3 runs 15 residues. CDR3 coding DNA: TGTGCCAGCAGCTTAGCAGTCGAACAGAAAGAGACCCAGTACTTC. The encoded protein is CASSLAVEQKETQYF. The full variable domain, completed using reference TRBV7-6 and TRBJ2-5, is GAGVSQSPRYKVTKRGQDVALRCDPISGHVSLYWYRQALGQGPEFLTYFNYEAQQDKSGLPNDRFSAERPEGSISTLTIQRTEQRDSAMYRCASSLAVEQKETQYFGPGTRLLVL.

The chain is built from TRBV18 and TRBJ2-7; the D gene is possibly TRBD1 (6 bases). V was pared by 2 bases and J by 3 bases, with 14 bases between. The V gene's germline CDR1 is KGHSH and CDR2 LQKENI. CDR3 length: 15 amino acids. The chain's CDR3 is CASSPISGQNYEQYF. CDR3 in DNA: TGTGCCAGCTCACCAATTTCAGGACAGAACTACGAGCAGTACTTC.

The rearrangement joins TRBV27 to TRBJ2-1; possibly TRBD2 for D (5 bases). The CDR3 runs to 14 residues. V was shortened by 3 bases and J by 7 bases, with 13 bases between the two germline ends. Per germline, CDR1 MNHEY and CDR2 SMNVEV (reference sequence). CDR3 sequence (DNA): TGTGCCAGCAGTTTGTGGGTCCCGGGGAATGAGCAGTTCTTC. It is translated as CASSLWVPGNEQFF.

This chain links TRBV7-3 with TRBJ2-6; D is perhaps TRBD1 or TRBD2 (6 bases each). V lost 5 bases to trimming and J lost 8 bases, with 16 bases between them. This CDR3 is 15 amino acids long. Per the germline V gene, CDR1 is SGHTA and CDR2 is FQGTGA. The DNA of the CDR3 is TGTGCCAGCAGCCCCGAAAGGGGGGTAACCAACGTCCTGACTTTC. This gives the protein CASSPERGVTNVLTF.

The chain joins TRBV28 to TRBJ2-3, with TRBD2 as a possible D gene (5 bases). CDR1 is MDHEN and CDR2 is SYDVKM in the germline V gene. Trimming took 5 bases from V and 1 from J, leaving 13 bases between them. The CDR3 contains 15 residues. The CDR3 sequence: CASSPDSLRTDTQYF. The CDR3 DNA reads TGTGCCAGCAGTCCGGACTCCTTACGCACAGATACGCAGTATTTT.

The gene calls are TRBV6-5 and TRBJ1-5; D unclear. The CDR3 is made up of 14 amino acids. Trimming pared 0 bases from V and 4 bases from J, leaving 7 bases between. CDR1 is MNHEY, CDR2 SVGAGI, per germline. CDR3 protein: CASSYSYRNQPQHF. For the CDR3, the DNA is TGTGCCAGCAGTTACTCGTATAGGAATCAGCCCCAGCATTTT.

The chain couples TRBV27 to TRBJ1-4; tentative D call: TRBD1 (5 bases). The CDR3 has 17 amino acids. V lost 3 bases, J lost 0 bases, and 14 bases lay in between. Germline V gene sequence: CDR1 MNHEY, CDR2 SMNVEV (reference sequence). This CDR3 is CASSFKQASATNEKLFF. In nucleotides, the CDR3 is TGTGCCAGCAGTTTCAAACAGGCCTCTGCAACTAATGAAAAACTGTTTTTT. Supplemented by reference TRBV27 and TRBJ1-4, the full variable domain reads EAQVTQNPRYLITVTGKKLTVTCSQNMNHEYMSWYRQDPGLGLRQIYYSMNVEVTDKGDVPEGYKVSRKEKRNFPLILESPSPNQTSLYFCASSFKQASATNEKLFFGSGTQLSVL.

This clone was seen a single time. V and J are TRBV6-5 and TRBJ1-6, with 7 bases that match TRBD1. V shed 4 bases and J 10 bases; nucleotides not matched to a gene: 7. The CDR3 runs to 14 residues. The germline gives CDR1 MNHEY, CDR2 SVGAGI. DNA of the CDR3: TGTGCCAGCAGTTTCTCGACAGGGCGGTCACCCCTCCACTTT. It is translated as CASSFSTGRSPLHF.

The rearrangement links TRBV27 to TRBJ1-6; tentatively, D is TRBD1 (6 bases). The CDR3 has 16 residues. Deletions cut 4 bases from V and 7 bases from J, with 17 bases between. CDR1 and CDR2 (germline): MNHEY, SMNVEV (reference sequence). The CDR3 sequence: CASSSLGGGANSPLHF. The CDR3 DNA reads TGTGCCAGCAGTTCCCTCGGGGGGGGCGCCAATTCACCCCTCCACTTT.

The rearrangement links TRBV19 to TRBJ1-3; TRBD1 matches at 7 bases. Losses at the gene ends were 3 bases for V and 0 bases for J; bases not matched to a gene: 5. The CDR3 is 16 residues long. Germline CDR1 is LNHDA and CDR2 is SQIVND (reference sequence). The CDR3 protein is CASSIEGQRSGNTIYF. As DNA, the CDR3 is TGTGCCAGTAGTATCGAGGGACAGCGCTCTGGAAACACCATATATTTT.

DNA for the CDR3: TGTGCCAGCAGTTTAGGCAGGGTCAACTATGGCTACACCTTC. This sequence encodes CASSLGRVNYGYTF. V and J are TRBV28 and TRBJ1-2, with D perhaps TRBD1 (5 bases). V lost 2 bases to trimming and J lost 2 bases, with 9 bases between them. The CDR3 consists of 14 residues. Germline V lookup: CDR1 MDHEN, CDR2 SYDVKM.

V gene TRBV7-9 combines with J gene TRBJ2-2; TRBD2 agrees at 8 bases. This CDR3 has 17 residues. CDR1 is SEHNR and CDR2 is FQNEAQ in the germline V gene (reference sequence). With V trimmed by 6 bases and J by 4 bases, 13 bases remained unmatched. CDR3: CASSYLTGTRTTGELFF. CDR3 sequence (DNA): TGTGCCAGCAGTTACCTGACCGGGACTAGGACCACCGGGGAGCTGTTTTTT.

This clone was seen only a few times. This chain joins TRBV6-5 and TRBJ2-7; no clear D gene. Trimming shortened V by 5 bases and J by 4 bases, and 9 bases separated the two germline ends. The CDR3 has 12 residues. Germline V gives CDR1 MNHEY, CDR2 SVGAGI. The CDR3 reads CASSPSGYEQYF. DNA of the CDR3: TGTGCCAGCAGTCCGAGTGGATACGAGCAGTACTTC.

V gene TRBV9 combines with J gene TRBJ1-4; D unclear. Germline V gives CDR1 SGDLS, CDR2 YYNGEE. With 0 bases removed from V and 3 bases from J, the gap between germline ends came to 9 bases. The CDR3 contains 15 residues. The CDR3, as DNA: TGTGCCAGCAGCGTAGTCTCAGGACCTAATGAAAAACTGTTTTTT. Amino acid sequence: CASSVVSGPNEKLFF. The whole variable domain, filled in from reference TRBV9 and TRBJ1-4, reads DSGVTQTPKHLITATGQRVTLRCSPRSGDLSVYWYQQSLDQGLQFLIQYYNGEERAKGNILERFSAQQFPDLHSELNLSSLELGDSALYFCASSVVSGPNEKLFFGSGTQLSVL.

The chain couples TRBV5-4 to TRBJ1-2; no definite D call. Germline CDR1 reads SGHNT; CDR2 reads YYREEE (reference sequence). V lost 0 bases and J 1 base, leaving 13 bases between the germline ends. The CDR3 spans 16 residues. In nucleotides, the CDR3 is TGTGCCAGCAGCTTGGCGGCAGGAGGCTTTAACTATGGCTACACCTTC. It codes for CASSLAAGGFNYGYTF.

The rearrangement links TRBV9 to TRBJ1-3; possibly TRBD1 for D (6 bases). The CDR3 consists of 15 residues. Trimming left V 3 bases short and J 4 bases short, with 14 bases between. CDR1 is SGDLS and CDR2 is YYNGEE in the germline V gene. For the CDR3, the DNA is TGTGCCAGCAGCGCCGGGGACATCTCCGGAAACACCATATATTTT. Translated, it gives CASSAGDISGNTIYF.

The gene calls are TRBV30 and TRBJ1-2, with a tentative D call TRBD1 (5 bases). Germline V gene sequence: CDR1 GTSNPN, CDR2 SVGIG (reference sequence). The CDR3 is 15 residues long. Trimming removed 1 base from V and 0 bases from J, with 12 bases in between. DNA for the CDR3: TGTGCCTGGAGTGGGCAGGGATTACCTAACTATGGCTACACCTTC. Protein product: CAWSGQGLPNYGYTF.